This TCR beta chain appears in the sequencing data of a study of blood T cell repertoires in COVID-19. Study in general: Some COVID-19 samples were acute and others convalescent; all came from the United States, Italy and Spain. The cDNA or gDNA used as material had been derived from T cells, B-cell-depleted T cells, or PBMCs.

V lost 3 bases and J lost 5, with 7 bases in between. The germline V gene has CDR1 MNHEY and CDR2 SVGAGI. The CDR3 extends over 12 amino acids. Using immunoSEQ multiplex PCR, the repertoire was profiled, and TCRdb retains in-frame clones only, with some absent. This repertoire shows some 80,000 clones, 82% found once; its top ten account for over 7%. This rearrangement joins TRBV6-5 to TRBJ1-1, with unresolved D. The TCR comes from a human donor in a cohort sampled during active COVID-19. The specimen was peripheral blood. CDR3 sequence (DNA): TGTGCCAGCAGTTATGCCGGGACTGAAGCTTTCTTT. It encodes CASSYAGTEAFF.